This is a list of T cell receptor beta chains from one sample in a study of PD-1 blockade in mismatch repair-deficient tumors. The method was immunoSEQ multiplex PCR; TCRdb's version includes in-frame clones alone and lacks a portion of them. The data contain roughly 120,000 clones, 70% to 80% of them singletons. Material: peripheral blood, obtained about 60 weeks after starting pembrolizumab. The receptor set was obtained from an adult with mismatch repair-deficient cancer. Both conserved end residues are part of each CDR3. A D gene is named only where the DNA matches it firmly. Not all rows give a size; the values are once, few, many and, for expanded clones, a class.

TRBV9	TRBJ2-1	NA	NA	TGTGCCAGCAGCGTAAGAGTAGTACCCAATGAGCAGTTCTTC	CASSVRVVPNEQFF
TRBV2	TRBJ2-4	NA	NA	TGTGCCACGACAACCGGGACTTCAAACATTCAGTACTTC	CATTTGTSNIQYF
TRBV5-8	TRBJ2-7	NA	NA	TGTGCCAGCACCTTTTTCAGGGACTCCTACGAGCAGTACTTC	CASTFFRDSYEQYF
TRBV11-3	TRBJ2-1	NA	once	TGTGCCAGCAGCTTAGCCCTGACACGCTACACGCCCGATGAGCAGTTCTTC	CASSLALTRYTPDEQFF
TRBV10-3	TRBJ2-5	TRBD2	NA	TGTGCCATCAGTGAGACGGTATATCTAGCGGGAGGGCCCCAAGAGACCCAGTACTTC	CAISETVYLAGGPQETQYF
TRBV7-2	TRBJ1-1	NA	NA	TGTGCCAGCAGCCCTCGACAGGACTACACTGAAGCTTTCTTT	CASSPRQDYTEAFF
TRBV5-4	TRBJ2-7	TRBD1	NA	TGTGCCAGCAGCTTGCTTAGCAGGGGGTACTACGAGCAGTACTTC	CASSLLSRGYYEQYF
TRBV7-6	TRBJ2-1	TRBD2	NA	TGTGCCAGCAGCCGAGCGGGGGGCTCCTACAATGAGCAGTTCTTC	CASSRAGGSYNEQFF
TRBV5-1	TRBJ2-3	TRBD2	NA	TGCGCCAGCAGCTTGGTCGGGGGGACGGCCGATACGCAGTATTTT	CASSLVGGTADTQYF
TRBV5-6	TRBJ2-7	NA	NA	TGTGCCAGCAGCATACGATTAGGGGGGAGGGAGCAGTACTTC	CASSIRLGGREQYF
TRBV7-9	TRBJ1-1	TRBD1	NA	TGTGCCAGCAGCTTAGCCCCCAGGGGGCCGGTCTTT	CASSLAPRGPVF
TRBV11-1	TRBJ2-3	TRBD1	NA	TGTGCCAGCAGCCGCGCAATAGACAGGGGGCCGACAGATACGCAGTATTTT	CASSRAIDRGPTDTQYF
TRBV2	TRBJ2-7	NA	NA	TGTGCCAGCAGCCTTACAGGGCCTCATTATTACGAGCAGTACTTC	CASSLTGPHYYEQYF
TRBV19	TRBJ1-5	NA	NA	TGTGCCAGTAGACACAGTGGGGGAGGCAATCAGCCCCAGCATTTT	CASRHSGGGNQPQHF
TRBV6-1	TRBJ2-1	NA	NA	TGTGCCAGCAGTTCCCTACAGGGAAGCTACAATGAGCAGTTCTTC	CASSSLQGSYNEQFF
TRBV23-1	TRBJ2-1	NA	NA	TGCGCCAGCAGTCCCCCTGGCAGATTAAACAACGACTCCTTTTATTACAATGAGCAGTTCTTC	CASSPPGRLNNDSFYYNEQFF
TRBV4-2	TRBJ2-5	TRBD2	few	TGTGCCAGCAGCCAGGCGGGAGGCCTACAAGAGACCCAGTACTTC	CASSQAGGLQETQYF
TRBV27	TRBJ2-2	NA	NA	TGTGCCAGCAGTCCGCCGAACACCGGGGAGCTGTTTTTT	CASSPPNTGELFF
TRBV6-1	TRBJ2-2	NA	NA	TGTGCCAGCACGATAGGCTCCGGGATCACCGGGGAGCTGTTTTTT	CASTIGSGITGELFF
TRBV19	TRBJ2-7	NA	NA	TGTGCCAGTAGTGAGGCTAGACGCGACGAGCAGTACTTC	CASSEARRDEQYF
TRBV6-1	TRBJ2-1	TRBD1	NA	TGTGCCAGCAGGACGACAGGGTCTCCCTACAATGAGCAGTTCTTC	CASRTTGSPYNEQFF
TRBV9	TRBJ2-7	TRBD2	NA	TGTGCCAGCAGCGTAGGACTAGCGGGAGGGCTGGGGGAGCAGTACTTC	CASSVGLAGGLGEQYF
TRBV5-1	TRBJ2-3	TRBD2	NA	TGCGCCAGCAGCAGTCCTAGCGGGAGTACAGATACGCAGTATTTT	CASSSPSGSTDTQYF
TRBV29-1	TRBJ2-2	NA	NA	TGCAGCGTTGGTTGGACGAACACCGGGGAGCTGTTTTTT	CSVGWTNTGELFF
TRBV2	TRBJ2-7	NA	once	TGTGCCAGCAGTGAAGTGGACGGATTTTCCTACGAGCAGTACTTC	CASSEVDGFSYEQYF
TRBV6-1	TRBJ1-5	NA	NA	TGTGCCAGCAGAGCCTTCAACGGGAATCAGCCCCAGCATTTT	CASRAFNGNQPQHF
TRBV18	TRBJ2-3	NA	NA	TGTGCCAGCTCACCACCGATAAGGGATACGCAGTATTTT	CASSPPIRDTQYF
TRBV5-8	TRBJ2-1	TRBD2	few	TGTGCCAGCAGCGGCTGGACTAGCGGGGCATACAATGAGCAGTTCTTC	CASSGWTSGAYNEQFF